The present TCR beta chain was sequenced within a study of T cell repertoires in ileal Crohn's disease. Study findings and constraints: Within the first postoperative year, endoscopy came at median about 6.9 months.

Generated by immunoSEQ multiplex PCR, the TCRdb table keeps only in-frame clones and is missing some. The table lists around 8,900 clones, roughly 78% of them singletons, with around 19% in the top ten. On this clone itself: What it binds is not known.

The length of the CDR3 is 14 residues. Trimming cost V 3 bases and J 1 base; bases outside gene matches: 1. Germline V CDR1 and CDR2: LGHNT, FRNRAP. Time point defined: neoterminal ileum biopsy at postoperative endoscopy, about 6 months after surgery. The chain employs TRBV12-5 and TRBJ2-3, with 7 bases lining up with TRBD1. The receptor's source is an adult with Crohn's disease. Sequenced material: ileal tissue. CDR3 protein: CASGFGTGTDTQYF. CDR3 bases: TGTGCTAGTGGTTTCGGGACAGGCACAGATACGCAGTATTTT.